These 32 T cell receptor beta chains share one sample of origin, sequenced in a study of early T cells in non-severe SARS-CoV-2 infection. Using its own MiXCR run on the 5' RACE reads, TCRdb lists one record per CDR3 protein. This repertoire shows some 71,000 distinct CDR3 sequences, approximately 14% found once; its top ten account for about an eighth. Sequenced sample: whole blood. All receptors come from an adult who was a healthcare worker with PCR-confirmed SARS-CoV-2 infection or an uninfected control (not recorded which).

This clonotype was seen repeatedly, ten times or more. V and J are TRBV4-1 and TRBJ2-7; TRBD1 matches 7 bases. V dropped 3 bases and J dropped 0; count of bases not matched to a gene: 5. Germline CDR1 and CDR2: MGHRA and YSYEKL. This CDR3 spans 15 amino acids. The CDR3 coding sequence is TGCGCCAGCAGCCACCCAGACAGGGCCTCCTACGAGCAGTACTTC. As protein: CASSHPDRASYEQYF.

V gene TRBV12-3 or TRBV12-4 combines with J gene TRBJ1-4, with D unclear. Between the trimmed V and J ends, which lost 2 bases and 7 bases, there was a span of 14 bases. The CDR3 covers 15 residues. CDR3 sequence: CASSLSPETSEKLFF. CDR3 in DNA: TGTGCCAGCAGTTTATCGCCGGAGACGAGTGAAAAACTGTTTTTT.

This clonotype was detected only a few times. The chain joins TRBV9 to TRBJ2-1; D might be TRBD1 (8 bases). The CDR3 has 16 amino acids. The V gene's germline CDR1 is SGDLS and CDR2 YYNGEE. With 0 bases removed from V and 7 bases from J, the gap between germline ends came to 17 bases. CDR3 DNA: TGTGCCAGCAGCGTAGTACGAACAGGGGGGGAGAATGAGCAGTTCTTC. Its protein is CASSVVRTGGENEQFF.

This clonotype was counted many times. The rearrangement joins TRBV6-2 or TRBV6-3 to TRBJ2-3, with a tentative D call TRBD2 (5 bases). CDR1 is MNHEY and CDR2 is SVGEGT in the germline V gene. The V gene lost 2 bases and the J gene lost 4 bases, with 13 bases spanning the gap. This CDR3 region has 15 residues. The CDR3: CASSYSGGPPDTQYF. DNA for the CDR3: TGTGCCAGCAGTTACAGTGGCGGGCCCCCAGATACGCAGTATTTT.

This clonotype has a count of ten or more. The chain joins TRBV6-2 or TRBV6-3 to TRBJ2-7; 7 positions match TRBD2. The germline V gene encodes CDR1 MNHEY and CDR2 SVGEGT. Trimming removed 8 bases from V and 6 bases from J; junction bases left unmatched: 7. The CDR3 has 12 residues. The CDR3 region has the DNA TGTGCCAGCGCGGCGGGAGTGCGCGAGCAGTACTTC. Protein: CASAAGVREQYF.

Only a few counts were recorded for this clonotype. V and J are TRBV18 and TRBJ2-6; the match to TRBD1 covers 8 bases. The CDR3 length is 19 residues. Looked up from germline, CDR1 is KGHSH and CDR2 is LQKENI. J was trimmed by 0 bases and V by 6 bases; bases with no gene match: 13. CDR3 nucleotide sequence: TGTGCCAGCTCGTCGGACCGGAGACAGGGGCCCTCTGGGGCCAACGTCCTGACTTTC. Residues: CASSSDRRQGPSGANVLTF.

The chain combines TRBV28 with TRBJ2-3, with 12 positions matching TRBD2. This CDR3 has 15 amino acids. Germline V gene sequence: CDR1 MDHEN, CDR2 SYDVKM. The junction had 13 bases not matched to a gene; V was cut back by 10 bases and J by 8 bases. In DNA, the CDR3 is TGTGCCACCCGAGGACTAGCGGGGCCCCACGGTACGCAGTATTTT. Its translation is CATRGLAGPHGTQYF.

In this sample, this clonotype turned up a few times. This chain connects TRBV12-3 or TRBV12-4 to TRBJ1-1; TRBD1 aligns across 8 bases. The trim removed 5 bases at V and 6 bases at J, leaving 17 bases unmatched. The CDR3 is 17 amino acids. This chain's CDR3 is CASSRPWGRGRLAEAFF. CDR3 nucleotides: TGTGCCAGCAGTCGGCCATGGGGCAGGGGGCGATTAGCTGAAGCTTTCTTT.

The V gene is TRBV2, the J gene TRBJ2-7, with 8 bases lining up with TRBD1. V shed 5 bases and J 7 bases; nucleotides not matched to a gene: 10. The CDR3 loop spans 14 amino acids. Germline values: CDR1 SNHLY, CDR2 FYNNEI. The CDR3 DNA reads TGTGCCAGCAGTCCCGGACAGGGAATCTGGGAGCAGTACTTC. The encoded protein is CASSPGQGIWEQYF. The variable domain in full, completed from reference TRBV2 and TRBJ2-7, reads EPEVTQTPSHQVTQMGQEVILRCVPISNHLYFYWYRQILGQKVEFLVSFYNNEISEKSEIFDDQFSVERPDGSNFTLKIRSTKLEDSAMYFCASSPGQGIWEQYFGPGTRLTVT.

This chain connects TRBV29-1 to TRBJ2-2; D might be TRBD1 (6 bases). CDR1 is SQVTM and CDR2 is ANQGSEA in the germline V gene. CDR3 length: 13 amino acids. Trimming stripped 6 bases from V and 5 bases from J, with 13 bases between. CDR3 DNA sequence: TGCAGCGTGAACAGGGTTGGTACCGGGGAGCTGTTTTTT. Its protein is CSVNRVGTGELFF.

The chain joins TRBV29-1 to TRBJ2-7; D gene unclear. This CDR3 is 11 amino acids long. Germline-derived CDR1 and CDR2 are SQVTM and ANQGSEA. V was clipped by 2 bases and J by 7 bases, with 9 bases between them. CDR3: CSVENPGEQYF. CDR3 sequence (DNA): TGCAGCGTTGAAAACCCTGGGGAGCAGTACTTC.

Concerning this clonotype itself: This may stem from a read error, because a much larger clone lies one nucleotide away. J is TRBJ1-5 and V is TRBV7-8; D is possibly TRBD1 (6 bases). The CDR3 spans 17 residues. The V gene lost 4 bases and the J gene lost 6 bases, with 22 bases spanning the gap. CDR1 and CDR2 (germline): SGHVS, FQNEAQ. This CDR3 reads CASSSLGGRGEGQPQHF. The CDR3, as DNA: TGTGCCAGCAGCTCCCTCGGGGGCAGGGGTGAAGGTCAGCCCCAGCATTTT.

This clonotype was recorded many times. The rearrangement links TRBV18 to TRBJ1-2; the D is unclear. V was cut by 1 base and J by 5 bases, with 11 bases left in between. Looked up from germline, CDR1 is KGHSH and CDR2 is LQKENI. The CDR3 consists of 14 residues. CDR3 bases: TGTGCCAGCTCACCACAATCCCTCGAGTATGGCTACACCTTC. Encoded protein: CASSPQSLEYGYTF. Looking up the rest from reference TRBV18 and TRBJ1-2 gives the full variable domain: NAGVMQNPRHLVRRRGQEARLRCSPMKGHSHVYWYRQLPEEGLKFMVYLQKENIIDESGMPKERFSAEFPKEGPSILRIQQVVRGDSAAYFCASSPQSLEYGYTFGSGTRLTVV.

This clonotype was observed a few times. The V gene is TRBV3-1, the J gene TRBJ2-1; D possibly uses TRBD1 or TRBD2 (6 bases each). CDR1 is LGHDT and CDR2 is YNNKEL in the germline V gene (reference sequence). There are 12 residues in the CDR3. V dropped 7 bases and J dropped 8 bases, with 12 bases sitting between them. CDR3 bases: TGTGCCAGCACCCGAGGGGGGCATGAGCAGTTCTTC. This encodes CASTRGGHEQFF.

This chain joins TRBV7-6 and TRBJ1-2; D may be TRBD1 (5 bases). This CDR3 is 14 amino acids long. CDR1 SGHVS and CDR2 FNYEAQ come from the germline V gene. V shed 8 bases and J shed 0 bases, with 13 bases lying between them. The CDR3, as DNA: TGTGCCAGCTCACGGACACCTGCTAACTATGGCTACACCTTC. This translates into CASSRTPANYGYTF.

This clonotype was seen only a few times. The V gene is TRBV3-1, the J gene TRBJ2-5, with TRBD1 matching over 8 bases. The CDR3 consists of 16 residues. The trim removed 0 bases at V and 5 bases at J, leaving 8 bases unmatched. Germline CDR1 LGHDT, CDR2 YNNKEL (reference sequence). The CDR3 coding sequence is TGTGCCAGCAGCCAAGATGCGGACAGGGTGTCGGAGACCCAGTACTTC. Amino acids: CASSQDADRVSETQYF.

This clonotype was seen once. The genes are TRBV28 and TRBJ2-7, with no clear D. Germline CDR1 and CDR2: MDHEN and SYDVKM. The CDR3 extends over 12 amino acids. The ends were cut back, 3 bases at V and 0 bases at J, with 3 bases in the middle. The CDR3 sequence is CASSFLSYEQYF. The CDR3 DNA sequence: TGTGCCAGCAGTTTCCTCTCCTACGAGCAGTACTTC.

This clonotype occurred a few times. The chain carries TRBV11-2 and TRBJ2-5, with D possibly TRBD2 on 5 matching bases. The germline gives CDR1 SGHAT, CDR2 FQNNGV. Between the trimmed V and J ends, which lost 8 bases and 5 bases, there was a span of 18 bases. This CDR3 has 14 amino acids. The DNA for the CDR3 is TGTGCCAGCTCCACTAGTGGAGGTTTGGAGACCCAGTACTTC. Its translation is CASSTSGGLETQYF.

This clonotype was seen at least ten times. The V and J genes are TRBV29-1 and TRBJ2-6; TRBD1 matches at 9 bases. Trimming at V came to 1 base and at J to 0 bases, leaving 7 bases not matched to a gene. Per the germline V gene, CDR1 is SQVTM and CDR2 is ANQGSEA. This CDR3 has 18 amino acids. The CDR3 region is CSVEGGTGSLSGANVLTF. The CDR3 nucleotides read TGCAGCGTTGAAGGAGGGACAGGGAGTCTCTCTGGGGCCAACGTCCTGACTTTC.

V is TRBV20-1 and J is TRBJ1-4; D not resolved. CDR1 and CDR2 (germline): DFQATT, SNEGSKA (reference sequence). V lost 1 base and J 3 bases, leaving 9 bases between the germline ends. The CDR3 covers 14 residues. The CDR3 DNA follows: TGCAGTGCTAGAGTCCCGGCCCCTAATGAAAAACTGTTTTTT. It encodes CSARVPAPNEKLFF.

The chain couples TRBV20-1 to TRBJ1-2; unclear D gene. Per the germline V gene, CDR1 is DFQATT and CDR2 is SNEGSKA (reference sequence). V shed 3 bases and J shed 2 bases, with 10 bases lying between them. The CDR3 is made up of 13 amino acids. CDR3 DNA sequence: TGCAGTGCTAGTACCGTGGCCAACTATGGCTACACCTTC. It encodes CSASTVANYGYTF.

In its sample, this clonotype was seen a few times. The V gene is TRBV11-2, the J gene TRBJ2-2; TRBD1 matches 7 bases. CDR1 SGHAT and CDR2 FQNNGV come from the germline V gene. There are 16 residues in the CDR3. V dropped 5 bases and J dropped 5; count of bases not matched to a gene: 11. The CDR3 sequence: CASSREGQLLTGELFF. CDR3 DNA: TGTGCCAGCAGCCGCGAGGGACAGCTCCTAACCGGGGAGCTGTTTTTT.

The table lists this clonotype with many counts. V is TRBV18 and J is TRBJ2-7; TRBD1 or TRBD2 may be the D gene (5 bases each). The ends were cut back, 4 bases at V and 3 bases at J, with 22 bases in the middle. Germline loops: CDR1 KGHSH, CDR2 LQKENI. CDR3 length equals 17 residues. The CDR3 spells CASSRTISGTDNYEQYF. The DNA of the CDR3 is TGTGCCAGCTCACGCACAATTTCCGGGACCGACAACTACGAGCAGTACTTC.

This clonotype was seen many times. The genes are TRBV6-2 or TRBV6-3 and TRBJ1-1; 7 bases agree with TRBD1. Germline assignment: CDR1 MNHEY and CDR2 SVGEGT. The CDR3 runs to 13 residues. The ends lost 6 bases at V and 5 bases at J; junction bases unmatched: 6. The DNA of the CDR3 is TGTGCCAGCAGGTACAGGGGTAGTACTGAAGCTTTCTTT. Residues: CASRYRGSTEAFF.

The sample holds a few counts of this clonotype. This chain uses TRBV2 with TRBJ2-5; D gene uncertain. The CDR3 spans 14 residues. Germline CDR1 and CDR2: SNHLY and FYNNEI. Trimming took off 4 bases at V and 7 bases at J, with 16 bases between the two ends. CDR3 in amino acids: CASSGRLERWTQYF. DNA of the CDR3: TGTGCCAGCAGTGGTAGGTTGGAAAGGTGGACCCAGTACTTC.

The rearrangement uses TRBV12-3 or TRBV12-4 and TRBJ1-1, with 8 bases fitting TRBD1. After removal of 8 bases from V and 4 bases from J, the junction contained 6 bases not matched to a gene. The CDR3 loop spans 13 amino acids. The CDR3 DNA is TGTGCCAGCGGCAGGGGGCTGGTCACTGAAGCTTTCTTT. Its protein product is CASGRGLVTEAFF.

In its sample, this clonotype was seen a few times. The V and J genes are TRBV7-2 and TRBJ2-1; D not resolved. The V gene lost 3 bases and the J gene lost 8 bases, with 5 bases spanning the gap. CDR1 and CDR2 (germline): SGHTA, FQGNSA. The CDR3 is made up of 11 amino acids. CDR3: CASSFRDEQFF. The DNA for the CDR3 is TGTGCCAGCAGCTTTAGGGATGAGCAGTTCTTC.

In this sample, this clonotype turned up many times. This chain uses TRBV4-1 with TRBJ2-7; D possibly uses TRBD1 or TRBD2 (5 bases each). The CDR3 runs 15 residues. Trimming stripped 4 bases from V and 3 bases from J, with 16 bases between. Germline CDR1 and CDR2: MGHRA and YSYEKL. CDR3 residues: CASSLQWGSLYEQYF. DNA of the CDR3: TGCGCCAGCAGCCTCCAGTGGGGGTCCCTCTACGAGCAGTACTTC.

The sample holds a few counts of this clonotype. V and J are TRBV28 and TRBJ1-1; weak D call: TRBD1 (5 bases). Germline V gene data show CDR1 as MDHEN and CDR2 as SYDVKM. The CDR3 length is 14 residues. Trimming left V 1 base short and J 5 bases short, with 11 bases between. CDR3 protein: CASSLSSGRTEAFF. CDR3 DNA: TGTGCCAGCAGTTTATCTTCGGGGCGAACTGAAGCTTTCTTT.

The chain combines TRBV7-3 with TRBJ1-6; D might be TRBD1 (6 bases). The CDR3 runs 14 residues. Trimming removed 6 bases at V and 10 bases at J, with 16 bases between. From germline, CDR1 is SGHTA and CDR2 FQGTGA. The CDR3 DNA reads TGTGCCAGCAGTCCGGGAGGGGGATACTCACCCCTCCACTTT. This translates into CASSPGGGYSPLHF.

The chain's CDR3 is CASSHLQGSGANVLTF. The CDR3 DNA is TGTGCCAGTAGCCACCTCCAGGGTTCTGGGGCCAACGTCCTGACTTTC. This chain connects TRBV19 to TRBJ2-6; D is perhaps TRBD1 (5 bases). V was shortened by 6 bases and J by 1 base, with 13 bases between the two germline ends. CDR1 is LNHDA, CDR2 SQIVND, per germline (reference sequence). The CDR3 is made up of 16 amino acids.

This clonotype was detected only a few times. CDR3 in DNA: TGTGCCAGCAGTTTTTCCGGGACGGTGAACACTGAAGCTTTCTTT. Translation gives CASSFSGTVNTEAFF. The V and J genes are TRBV25-1 and TRBJ1-1, with a possible D match to TRBD1 (5 bases). The CDR3 totals 15 residues. Deletions cut 5 bases from V and 0 bases from J, with 13 bases between. Germline CDR1 MGHDK, CDR2 SYGVNS.